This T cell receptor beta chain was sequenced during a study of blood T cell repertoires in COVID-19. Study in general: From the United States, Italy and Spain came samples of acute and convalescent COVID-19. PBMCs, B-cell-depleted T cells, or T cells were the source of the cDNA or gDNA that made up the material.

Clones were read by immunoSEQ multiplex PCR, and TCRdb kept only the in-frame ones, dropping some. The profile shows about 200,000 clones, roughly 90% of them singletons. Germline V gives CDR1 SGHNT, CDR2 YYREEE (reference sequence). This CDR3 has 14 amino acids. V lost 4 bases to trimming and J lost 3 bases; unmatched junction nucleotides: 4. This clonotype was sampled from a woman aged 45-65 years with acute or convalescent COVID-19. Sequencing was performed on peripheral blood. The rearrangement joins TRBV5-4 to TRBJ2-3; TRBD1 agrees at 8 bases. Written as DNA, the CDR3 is TGTGCCAGCAGCACCTACAGGGGGACAGATACGCAGTATTTT. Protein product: CASSTYRGTDTQYF.